The 3 T cell receptor beta chains given below trace back to one sample, sequenced in a study of read filtering for tumor transcriptome and immune sequencing. This library used roughly 370 ng RNA and molecular barcoded adaptors spanning alpha/delta and beta/gamma chains. TCRdb reprocessed the reads via MiXCR and lists one record per CDR3 protein. There are about 130,000 distinct CDR3 sequences in the sample; roughly 13% occur only once, and 8.4% lies in the top ten. The sequencing sample was made of a population of CD138-negative cells sorted from bone marrow. The receptors come from a donor aged 40 or older with multiple myeloma.

This clonotype was seen many times. This rearrangement joins TRBV6-2 or TRBV6-3 to TRBJ2-1; D not certain. The CDR3 has 14 residues. V was shortened by 4 bases and J by 5 bases, with 12 bases between the two germline ends. The V gene's germline CDR1 is MNHEY and CDR2 SVGEGT. CDR3 loop: CASSLLRNNNEQFF. CDR3 nucleotide sequence: TGTGCCAGCAGTTTATTGCGGAACAACAATGAGCAGTTCTTC.

Of note for this clonotype: The germline gene is not matched at one end of the junction; a read error may be the cause. This chain links TRBV5-1 with TRBJ2-7, with 8 positions matching TRBD2. Germline CDR1 is SGHRS and CDR2 is YFSETQ. This CDR3 is built from 20 residues. CDR3 protein: CASSALGSRLASGGPYEQCF. In DNA, the CDR3 is TGCGCCAGCAGCGCCCTGGGGTCCCGCTTGGCCAGCGGGGGCCCCTACGAGCAGTGCTTC.

For this clonotype: A much bigger clone sits one base away, suggesting this may be a read error. The rearrangement joins TRBV6-2 or TRBV6-3 to TRBJ1-5, with 8 bases that match TRBD1. CDR1 is MNHEY and CDR2 is SVGEGT in the germline V gene. CDR3 length: 13 amino acids. CDR3 loop: CASTHRGNQHQHF. In DNA form, the CDR3 reads TGTGCCAGCACCCACAGGGGGAATCAGCACCAGCATTTT.